This is a list of T cell receptor beta chains from one sample in a study of blood T cell repertoires in COVID-19. Some clones are missing from TCRdb's copy, which holds only in-frame ones; the method was immunoSEQ multiplex PCR. The sample has roughly 250,000 clones; around nine tenths are singletons. The specimen was PBMCs or T cells enriched from blood (not recorded which). These receptors came from a woman aged 45 to 65 who had recovered from COVID-19. The CDR3 runs from the conserved cysteine through the conserved F or W. Each record gives: V gene, clone size, CDR3 protein. For some rows the clone size is stated as once, few or many, or as a class when expanded; others skip it.

v_call: TRBV5-1; clone_size: -; cdr3_aa: CASRLSYNEQFF
v_call: TRBV29-1; clone_size: -; cdr3_aa: CSVEGQRTGQITDTQYF
v_call: TRBV3-1/TRBV3-2; clone_size: -; cdr3_aa: CASSKDRMNTEAFF
v_call: TRBV6-6; clone_size: -; cdr3_aa: CASSYTGDEQYF
v_call: TRBV18; clone_size: -; cdr3_aa: CASSPGTGAYEQYF
v_call: TRBV27; clone_size: -; cdr3_aa: CASSFLGQGRQSYGYTF
v_call: TRBV5-8; clone_size: -; cdr3_aa: CASSHRDRGRYGYTF
v_call: TRBV18; clone_size: -; cdr3_aa: CASSPPSKPWANEQFF
v_call: TRBV11-2; clone_size: -; cdr3_aa: CASSISGRDYEQYF
v_call: TRBV4-1; clone_size: -; cdr3_aa: CASSQGRLMDTGELFF
v_call: TRBV7-9; clone_size: -; cdr3_aa: CASSYGTGGEKLFF
v_call: TRBV7-9; clone_size: once; cdr3_aa: CASTTGSGINEQFF
v_call: TRBV7-3; clone_size: -; cdr3_aa: CASSLRRDSPLHF
v_call: TRBV19; clone_size: -; cdr3_aa: CASSTRDRVKGYTF
v_call: TRBV5-1; clone_size: -; cdr3_aa: CASSSSSGSPDTQYF
v_call: TRBV5-5; clone_size: -; cdr3_aa: CASSLAETQYF
v_call: TRBV30; clone_size: -; cdr3_aa: CAWIGARGYTF
v_call: TRBV28; clone_size: few; cdr3_aa: CASLTGVNQPQHF
v_call: TRBV5-6; clone_size: -; cdr3_aa: CASSLPPSNIQYF
v_call: TRBV6-1; clone_size: -; cdr3_aa: CASSEASEATEAFF
v_call: TRBV18; clone_size: -; cdr3_aa: CASSFLQGGGQPQHF
v_call: TRBV27; clone_size: once; cdr3_aa: CASSPRGAGSTDTQYF
v_call: TRBV6-5; clone_size: few; cdr3_aa: CASSRARGSYNEQFF
v_call: TRBV4-2; clone_size: few; cdr3_aa: CASSQGRGGLSGANVLTF
v_call: TRBV15; clone_size: once; cdr3_aa: CATSRASGYEQYF
v_call: TRBV6-2/TRBV6-3; clone_size: -; cdr3_aa: CASSYGGTEAFF